The 13 T cell receptor beta chains presented below share a single source sample, sequenced in a study of OX40 agonist ivuxolimab in advanced cancers. Repertoires were generated with immunoSEQ multiplex PCR, while TCRdb's copy carries only in-frame clones and drops some. The sample holds roughly 80,000 clones, 75% to 90% seen once. Sequencing was performed on CD4+ or CD8+ T cells sorted from blood, taken in a trial of the OX40 agonist ivuxolimab. The receptor source for this set is an adult with an advanced solid tumor such as melanoma, head and neck, liver or kidney cancer.

This clone has a handful of counts. The CDR3 sequence is CASSSGPLLAGNNEQFF. The CDR3 nucleotides are TGCGCCAGCAGTTCCGGACCCCTGCTAGCGGGAAACAATGAGCAGTTCTTC. The chain couples TRBV5-1 to TRBJ2-1; TRBD2 agrees at 9 bases. Germline V lookup: CDR1 SGHRS, CDR2 YFSETQ. The ends lost 5 bases at V and 5 bases at J; junction bases unmatched: 14. CDR3 length equals 17 residues. Drawing the rest from reference TRBV5-1 and TRBJ2-1, the complete variable domain is KAGVTQTPRYLIKTRGQQVTLSCSPISGHRSVSWYQQTPGQGLQFLFEYFSETQRNKGNFPGRFSGRQFSNSRSEMNVSTLELGDSALYLCASSSGPLLAGNNEQFFGPGTRLTVL.

This clone was detected once. The gene calls are TRBV18 and TRBJ2-1; no clear D gene. The V end lost 0 bases, the J end lost 8 bases, and 8 bases lay between the germline ends. Germline V gives CDR1 KGHSH, CDR2 LQKENI. This CDR3 is built from 13 residues. CDR3 nucleotides: TGTGCCAGCTCACCACCAGGGAACGATGAGCAGTTCTTC. Its protein is CASSPPGNDEQFF.

The DNA of the CDR3 is TGCGCCAGCAGTGAGTCTGGGGTCAAAGGATCACCCCTCCACTTT. It translates to CASSESGVKGSPLHF. V and J are TRBV10-1 and TRBJ1-6; D ambiguous. Trimming shortened V by 0 bases and J by 10 bases, and 13 bases separated the two germline ends. CDR3 length equals 15 residues. Germline V gives CDR1 WNHNN, CDR2 SYGVQD (reference sequence).

The chain recombines TRBV6-5 with TRBJ2-7; 12 bases agree with TRBD1. The germline V gene has CDR1 MNHEY and CDR2 SVGAGI. Trimming at V came to 6 bases and at J to 5 bases, leaving 8 bases not matched to a gene. CDR3 length: 15 residues. The CDR3 region has the DNA TGTGCCAGCAGGGCCTGGGGACAGGGGGCCCACGAGCAGTACTTC. It codes for CASRAWGQGAHEQYF.

The chain links TRBV15 to TRBJ1-5; unclear D gene. The germline gives CDR1 LNHNV, CDR2 YYDKDF (reference sequence). This CDR3 has 14 amino acids. V was clipped by 5 bases and J by 5 bases, with 13 bases between them. As DNA, the CDR3 is TGTGCCACCAGCCCCCGGGAAAGGTATCAGCCCCAGCATTTT. It specifies CATSPRERYQPQHF.

The genes are TRBV7-3 and TRBJ2-2, with D uncertain. Between the trimmed V and J ends, which lost 1 base and 5 bases, there was a span of 8 bases. Germline lookup yields CDR1 SGHTA and CDR2 FQGTGA. This CDR3 has 14 amino acids. As DNA, the CDR3 is TGTGCCAGCAGCTTAATGGAGAGAACCGGGGAGCTGTTTTTT. It specifies CASSLMERTGELFF.

This chain uses TRBV5-1 with TRBJ1-2, with 8 bases lining up with TRBD1. J was trimmed by 6 bases and V by 0 bases; bases with no gene match: 4. Germline V gives CDR1 SGHRS, CDR2 YFSETQ. The length of the CDR3 is 14 residues. The CDR3 DNA reads as TGCGCCAGCAGCTTGGCGACAGGGGCGAATGGCTACACCTTC. Residues: CASSLATGANGYTF.

The genes are TRBV5-1 and TRBJ1-5, with D unresolved. CDR3 length: 14 residues. Trimming pared 3 bases from V and 4 bases from J, leaving 11 bases between. Germline CDR1 reads SGHRS; CDR2 reads YFSETQ. The CDR3, as DNA: TGCGCCAGCAGCTCGGGAGTATTAAATCAGCCCCAGCATTTT. Its translation: CASSSGVLNQPQHF.

The chain links TRBV6-9 to TRBJ2-7, with 7 bases identical to TRBD1. V lost 7 bases and J lost 2; bases outside the gene matches: 11. Germline CDR1 is MNHGY and CDR2 is SVAAGI. The CDR3 contains 15 residues. CDR3 in amino acids: CASNKQGNWTYEQYF. For the CDR3, the DNA is TGTGCCAGCAATAAACAGGGGAATTGGACCTACGAGCAGTACTTC.

The chain couples TRBV15 to TRBJ1-5, with a weak D call TRBD1 (6 bases). The V gene lost 0 bases and the J gene lost 7 bases, with 16 bases spanning the gap. This CDR3 is built from 16 residues. CDR1 is LNHNV and CDR2 is YYDKDF in the germline V gene (reference sequence). CDR3 DNA: TGTGCCACCAGCAGAGATGGGCGACCGGGGGGCCAGCCCCAGCATTTT. Encoded protein: CATSRDGRPGGQPQHF.

This clone showed up just a few times. The chain is built from TRBV6-5 and TRBJ2-7; D perhaps matches TRBD1 (6 bases). Trimming left V 6 bases short and J 0 bases short, with 15 bases between. Germline V gene lookup returns CDR1 MNHEY and CDR2 SVGAGI. This CDR3 region has 15 residues. The CDR3 reads CASSTGTGRSYEQYF. The CDR3 DNA follows: TGTGCCAGCAGCACAGGGACGGGACGCTCCTACGAGCAGTACTTC.

The J gene is TRBJ1-4, the V gene TRBV6-5; 11 bases line up with TRBD1. The CDR3 spans 15 residues. V shed 2 bases and J 8 bases; nucleotides not matched to a gene: 4. The germline CDR1 and CDR2 sequences are MNHEY and SVGAGI. CDR3 sequence (DNA): TGTGCCAGCAGTTACGAGGGACAGGGGGGCGAAAAACTGTTTTTT. Its translation is CASSYEGQGGEKLFF.

The CDR3 is CASSRMTSGPYNEQFF. CDR3 in DNA: TGTGCCAGCAGCCGAATGACTAGCGGGCCTTACAATGAGCAGTTCTTC. The chain combines TRBV11-3 with TRBJ2-1, with 10 nucleotides matching TRBD2. V gave up 5 bases and J gave up 4 bases; unmatched junction bases: 8. This CDR3 has 16 residues. The germline V gene encodes CDR1 SGHNT and CDR2 YENEEA.